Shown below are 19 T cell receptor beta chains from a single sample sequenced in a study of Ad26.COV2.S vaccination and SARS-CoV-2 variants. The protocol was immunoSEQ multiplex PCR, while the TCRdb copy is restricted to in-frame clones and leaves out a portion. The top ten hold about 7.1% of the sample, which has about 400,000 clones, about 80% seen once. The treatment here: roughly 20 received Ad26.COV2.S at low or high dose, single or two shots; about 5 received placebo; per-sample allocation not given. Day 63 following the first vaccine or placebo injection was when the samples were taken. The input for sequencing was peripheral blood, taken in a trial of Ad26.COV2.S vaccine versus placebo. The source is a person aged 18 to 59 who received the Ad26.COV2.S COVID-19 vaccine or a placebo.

This CDR3 reads CASSPPGSWTDTQYF. CDR3 bases: TGTGCCAGCAGCCCCCCGGGGTCCTGGACAGATACGCAGTATTTT. This chain links TRBV7-9 with TRBJ2-3; D perhaps matches TRBD2 (5 bases). The CDR3 is 15 residues long. Germline CDR1 is SEHNR and CDR2 is FQNEAQ (reference sequence). Trimming cost V 5 bases and J 3 bases, with 15 bases left between them.

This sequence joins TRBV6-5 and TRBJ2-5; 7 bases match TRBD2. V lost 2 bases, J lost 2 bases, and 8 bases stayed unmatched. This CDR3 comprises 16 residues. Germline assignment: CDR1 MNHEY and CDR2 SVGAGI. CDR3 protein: CASSYGGGWGQETQYF. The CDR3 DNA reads TGTGCCAGCAGTTACGGGGGAGGGTGGGGGCAAGAGACCCAGTACTTC.

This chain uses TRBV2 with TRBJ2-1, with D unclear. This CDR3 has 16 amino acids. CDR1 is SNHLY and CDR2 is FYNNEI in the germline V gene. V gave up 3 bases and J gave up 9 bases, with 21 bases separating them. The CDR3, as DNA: TGTGCCAGCAGTGATGTGCGGCAGCTCCTACACGGTGAGCAGTTCTTC. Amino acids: CASSDVRQLLHGEQFF.

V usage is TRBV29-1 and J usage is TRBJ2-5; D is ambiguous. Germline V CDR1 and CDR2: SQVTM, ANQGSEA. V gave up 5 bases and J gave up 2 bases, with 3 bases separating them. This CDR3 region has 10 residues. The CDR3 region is CSVLQETQYF. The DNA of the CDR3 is TGCAGCGTTTTACAAGAGACCCAGTACTTC.

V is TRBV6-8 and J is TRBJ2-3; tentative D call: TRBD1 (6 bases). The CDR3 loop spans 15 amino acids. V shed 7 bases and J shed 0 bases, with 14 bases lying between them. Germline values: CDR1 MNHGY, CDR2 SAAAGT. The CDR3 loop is CASNGQPRSTDTQYF. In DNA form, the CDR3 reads TGTGCCAGCAACGGACAGCCAAGGAGCACAGATACGCAGTATTTT.

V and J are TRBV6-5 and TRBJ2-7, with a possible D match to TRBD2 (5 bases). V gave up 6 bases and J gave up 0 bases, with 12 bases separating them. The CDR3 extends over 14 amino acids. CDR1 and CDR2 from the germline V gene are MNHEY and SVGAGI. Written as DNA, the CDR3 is TGTGCCAGCAGCCGACTAAAGAGCTCCTACGAGCAGTACTTC. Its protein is CASSRLKSSYEQYF.

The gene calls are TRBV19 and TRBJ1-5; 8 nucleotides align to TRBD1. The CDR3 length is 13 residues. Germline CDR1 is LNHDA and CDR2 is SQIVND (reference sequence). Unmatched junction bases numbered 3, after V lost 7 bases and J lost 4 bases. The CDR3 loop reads CASTWTGNQPQHF. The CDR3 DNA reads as TGTGCCAGTACCTGGACAGGGAATCAGCCCCAGCATTTT.

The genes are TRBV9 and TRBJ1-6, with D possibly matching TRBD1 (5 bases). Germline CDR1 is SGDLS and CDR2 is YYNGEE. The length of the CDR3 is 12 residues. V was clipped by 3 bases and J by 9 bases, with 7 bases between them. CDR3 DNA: TGTGCCAGCAGCGGGGGCCTTTCACCCCTCCACTTT. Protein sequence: CASSGGLSPLHF. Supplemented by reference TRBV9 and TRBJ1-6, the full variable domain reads DSGVTQTPKHLITATGQRVTLRCSPRSGDLSVYWYQQSLDQGLQFLIQYYNGEERAKGNILERFSAQQFPDLHSELNLSSLELGDSALYFCASSGGLSPLHFGNGTRLTVT.

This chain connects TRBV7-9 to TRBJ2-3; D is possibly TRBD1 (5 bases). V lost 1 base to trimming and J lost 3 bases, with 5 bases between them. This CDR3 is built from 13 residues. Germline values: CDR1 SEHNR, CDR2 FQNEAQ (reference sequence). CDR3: CASSLGQTDTQYF. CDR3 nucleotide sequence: TGTGCCAGCAGCTTAGGACAGACAGATACGCAGTATTTT. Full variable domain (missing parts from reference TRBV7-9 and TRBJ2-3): DTGVSQNPRHKITKRGQNVTFRCDPISEHNRLYWYRQTLGQGPEFLTYFQNEAQLEKSRLLSDRFSAERPKGSFSTLEIQRTEQGDSAMYLCASSLGQTDTQYFGPGTRLTVL.

The CDR3 bases are TGTGCCAGCAGCCCTGAGGCGCTACTAGTGCGTAAGGATACGCAGTATTTT. Its translation is CASSPEALLVRKDTQYF. This chain connects TRBV3-1 (or the pseudogene TRBV3-2) to TRBJ2-3; the D gene is possibly TRBD2 (5 bases). V lost 4 bases and J lost 6, with 23 bases in between. The germline V gene encodes CDR1 LGHDT and CDR2 YNNKEL (reference sequence). The CDR3 sequence is 17 residues long.

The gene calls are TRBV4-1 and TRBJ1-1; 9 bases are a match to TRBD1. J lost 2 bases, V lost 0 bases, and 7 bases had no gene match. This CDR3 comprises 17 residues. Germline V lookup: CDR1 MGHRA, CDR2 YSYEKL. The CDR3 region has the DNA TGCGCCAGCAGCCAAGAGGGACAGGGTTGGGTAAACACTGAAGCTTTCTTT. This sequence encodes CASSQEGQGWVNTEAFF.

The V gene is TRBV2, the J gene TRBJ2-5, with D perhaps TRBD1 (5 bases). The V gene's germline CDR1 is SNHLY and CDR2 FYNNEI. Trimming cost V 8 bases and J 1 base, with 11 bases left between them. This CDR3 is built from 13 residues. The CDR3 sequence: CASEKGVQETQYF. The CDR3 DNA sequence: TGTGCCAGCGAGAAAGGGGTCCAAGAGACCCAGTACTTC.

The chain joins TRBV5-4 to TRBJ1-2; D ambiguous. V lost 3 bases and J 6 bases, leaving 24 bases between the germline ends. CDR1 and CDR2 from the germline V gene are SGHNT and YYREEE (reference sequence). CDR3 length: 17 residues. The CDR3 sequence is CASSSMTTGRNLDGYTF. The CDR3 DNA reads TGTGCCAGCAGCTCCATGACGACCGGGAGGAACTTAGATGGCTACACCTTC.

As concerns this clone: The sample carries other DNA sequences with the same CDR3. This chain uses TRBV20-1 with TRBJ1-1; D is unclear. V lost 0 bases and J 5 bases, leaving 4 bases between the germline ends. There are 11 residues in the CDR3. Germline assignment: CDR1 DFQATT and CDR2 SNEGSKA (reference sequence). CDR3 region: CSARDLTEAFF. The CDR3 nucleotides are TGCAGTGCTAGAGACCTAACTGAAGCTTTCTTT.

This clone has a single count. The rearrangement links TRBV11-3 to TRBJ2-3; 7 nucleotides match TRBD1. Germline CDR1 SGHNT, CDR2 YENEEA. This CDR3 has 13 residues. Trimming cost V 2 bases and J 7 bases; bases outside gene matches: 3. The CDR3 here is CASSLRDSYTQYF. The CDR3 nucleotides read TGTGCCAGCAGCTTACGGGACAGCTATACGCAGTATTTT.

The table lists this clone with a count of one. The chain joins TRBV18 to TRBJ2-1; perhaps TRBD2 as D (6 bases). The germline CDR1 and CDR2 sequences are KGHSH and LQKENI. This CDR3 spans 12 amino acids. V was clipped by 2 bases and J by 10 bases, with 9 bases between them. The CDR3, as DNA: TGTGCCAGCTCACCAACTAGCTACGAGCAGTTCTTC. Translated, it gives CASSPTSYEQFF.

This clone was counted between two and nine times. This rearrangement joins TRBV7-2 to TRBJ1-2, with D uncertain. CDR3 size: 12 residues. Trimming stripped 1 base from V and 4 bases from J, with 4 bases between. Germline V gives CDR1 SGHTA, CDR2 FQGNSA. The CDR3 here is CASSLGAYGYTF. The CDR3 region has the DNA TGTGCCAGCAGCTTAGGGGCCTATGGCTACACCTTC. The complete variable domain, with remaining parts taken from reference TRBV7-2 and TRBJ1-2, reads GAGVSQSPSNKVTEKGKDVELRCDPISGHTALYWYRQSLGQGLEFLIYFQGNSAPDKSGLPSDRFSAERTGGSVSTLTIQRTQQEDSAVYLCASSLGAYGYTFGSGTRLTVV.

The CDR3 is CASSVTAHSNQPQHF. CDR3 in DNA: TGTGCCAGCAGCGTGACAGCACATAGCAATCAGCCCCAGCATTTT. The J gene is TRBJ1-5, the V gene TRBV9; D is perhaps TRBD1 (5 bases). V lost 2 bases to trimming and J lost 0 bases, with 9 bases between them. The CDR3 has 15 amino acids. Germline lookup yields CDR1 SGDLS and CDR2 YYNGEE.

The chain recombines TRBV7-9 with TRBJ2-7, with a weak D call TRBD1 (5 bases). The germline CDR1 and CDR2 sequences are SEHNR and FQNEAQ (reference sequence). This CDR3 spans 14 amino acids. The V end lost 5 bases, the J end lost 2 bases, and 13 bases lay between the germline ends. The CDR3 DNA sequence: TGTGCCAGCAGCCCTAGGGGCGTGGCCTACGAGCAGTACTTC. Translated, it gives CASSPRGVAYEQYF.